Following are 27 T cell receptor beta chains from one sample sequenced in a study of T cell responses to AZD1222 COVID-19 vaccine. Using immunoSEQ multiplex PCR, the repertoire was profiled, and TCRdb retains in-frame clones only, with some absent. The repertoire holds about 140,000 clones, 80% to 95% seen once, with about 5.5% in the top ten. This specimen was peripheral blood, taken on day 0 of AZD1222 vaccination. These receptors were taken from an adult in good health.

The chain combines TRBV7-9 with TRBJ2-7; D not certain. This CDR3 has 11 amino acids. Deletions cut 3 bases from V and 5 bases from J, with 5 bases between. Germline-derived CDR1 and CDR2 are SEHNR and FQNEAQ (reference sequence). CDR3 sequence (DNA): TGTGCCAGCAGCTTCGGAGACGAGCAGTACTTC. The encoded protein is CASSFGDEQYF.

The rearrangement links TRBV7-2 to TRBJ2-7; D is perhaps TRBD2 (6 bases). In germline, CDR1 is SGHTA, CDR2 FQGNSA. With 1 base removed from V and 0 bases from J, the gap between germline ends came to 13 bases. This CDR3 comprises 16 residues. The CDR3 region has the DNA TGTGCCAGCAGCTTAGATGTGGTCGGGAGCTCCTACGAGCAGTACTTC. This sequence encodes CASSLDVVGSSYEQYF.

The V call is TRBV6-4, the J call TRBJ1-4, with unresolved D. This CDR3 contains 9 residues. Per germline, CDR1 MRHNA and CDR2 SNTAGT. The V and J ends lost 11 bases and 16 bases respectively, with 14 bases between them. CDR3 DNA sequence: TGTGCCCCCGGAGGACGGCCGTTTTTT. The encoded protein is CAPGGRPFF.

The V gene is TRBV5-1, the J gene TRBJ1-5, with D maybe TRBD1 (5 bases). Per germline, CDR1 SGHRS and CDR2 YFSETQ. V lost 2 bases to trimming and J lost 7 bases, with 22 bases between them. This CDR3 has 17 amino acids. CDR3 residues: CASSFEPGTHGGQPQHF. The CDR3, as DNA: TGCGCCAGCAGCTTTGAGCCCGGGACTCACGGAGGCCAGCCCCAGCATTTT. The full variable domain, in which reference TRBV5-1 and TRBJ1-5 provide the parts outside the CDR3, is KAGVTQTPRYLIKTRGQQVTLSCSPISGHRSVSWYQQTPGQGLQFLFEYFSETQRNKGNFPGRFSGRQFSNSRSEMNVSTLELGDSALYLCASSFEPGTHGGQPQHFGDGTRLSIL.

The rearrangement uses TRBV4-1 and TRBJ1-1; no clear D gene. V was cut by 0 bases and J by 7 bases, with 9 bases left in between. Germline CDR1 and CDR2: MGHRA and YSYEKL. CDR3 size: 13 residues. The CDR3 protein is CASSQEYWGEAFF. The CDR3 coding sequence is TGCGCCAGCAGCCAAGAATATTGGGGTGAAGCTTTCTTT.

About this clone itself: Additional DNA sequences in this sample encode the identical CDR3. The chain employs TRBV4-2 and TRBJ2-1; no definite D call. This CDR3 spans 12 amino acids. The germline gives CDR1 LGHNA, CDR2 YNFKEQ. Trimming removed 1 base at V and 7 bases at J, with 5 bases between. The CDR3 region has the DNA TGTGCCAGCAGCCAAGTGGTGAATGAGCAGTTCTTC. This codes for CASSQVVNEQFF.

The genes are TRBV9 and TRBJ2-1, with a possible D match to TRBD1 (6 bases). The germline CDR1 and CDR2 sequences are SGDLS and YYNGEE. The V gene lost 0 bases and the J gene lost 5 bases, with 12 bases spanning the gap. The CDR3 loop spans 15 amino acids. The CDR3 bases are TGTGCCAGCAGCGTAGAAGGGGGTTTAAACAATGAGCAGTTCTTC. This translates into CASSVEGGLNNEQFF.

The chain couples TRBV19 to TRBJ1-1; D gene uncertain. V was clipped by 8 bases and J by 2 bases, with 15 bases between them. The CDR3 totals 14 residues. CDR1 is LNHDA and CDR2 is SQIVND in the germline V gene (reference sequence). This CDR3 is CASVLTETNTEAFF. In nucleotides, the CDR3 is TGTGCCAGTGTACTAACAGAAACTAACACTGAAGCTTTCTTT.

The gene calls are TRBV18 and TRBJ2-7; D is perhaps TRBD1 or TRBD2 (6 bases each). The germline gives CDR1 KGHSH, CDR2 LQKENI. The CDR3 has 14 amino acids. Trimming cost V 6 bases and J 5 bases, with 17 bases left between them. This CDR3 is CASSKSTRGDEQYF. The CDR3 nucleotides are TGTGCCAGCTCGAAAAGCACGAGGGGGGACGAGCAGTACTTC.

Written as DNA, the CDR3 is TGCAGTGCTAGTTCAGGGGGGATGACTGAAGCTTTCTTT. Amino acid sequence: CSASSGGMTEAFF. The V call is TRBV20-1, the J call TRBJ1-1, with TRBD1 matching 7 bases. The trim removed 3 bases at V and 5 bases at J, leaving 6 bases unmatched. This CDR3 is 13 amino acids long. Germline CDR1 and CDR2: DFQATT and SNEGSKA (reference sequence).

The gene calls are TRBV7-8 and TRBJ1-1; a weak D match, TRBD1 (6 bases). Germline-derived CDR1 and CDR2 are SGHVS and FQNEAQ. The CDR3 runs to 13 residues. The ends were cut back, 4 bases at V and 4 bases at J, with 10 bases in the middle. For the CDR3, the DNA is TGTGCCAGCAGCTACAGGGTAGGCACTGAAGCTTTCTTT. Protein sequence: CASSYRVGTEAFF.

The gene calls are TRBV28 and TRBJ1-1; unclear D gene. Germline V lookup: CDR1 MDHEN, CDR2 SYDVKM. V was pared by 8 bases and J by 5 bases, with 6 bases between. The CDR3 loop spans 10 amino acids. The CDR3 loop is CASEGTEAFF. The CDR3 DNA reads TGTGCCAGCGAGGGTACTGAAGCTTTCTTT.

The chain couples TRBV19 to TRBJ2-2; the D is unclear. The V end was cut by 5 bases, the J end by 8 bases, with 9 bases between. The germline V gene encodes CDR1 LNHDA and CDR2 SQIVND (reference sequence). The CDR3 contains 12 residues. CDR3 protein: CASSYSGGELFF. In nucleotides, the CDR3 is TGTGCCAGTAGTTATTCCGGTGGGGAGCTGTTTTTT. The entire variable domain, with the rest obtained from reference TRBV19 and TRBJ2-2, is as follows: DGGITQSPKYLFRKEGQNVTLSCEQNLNHDAMYWYRQDPGQGLRLIYYSQIVNDFQKGDIAEGYSVSREKKESFPLTVTSAQKNPTAFYLCASSYSGGELFFGEGSRLTVL.

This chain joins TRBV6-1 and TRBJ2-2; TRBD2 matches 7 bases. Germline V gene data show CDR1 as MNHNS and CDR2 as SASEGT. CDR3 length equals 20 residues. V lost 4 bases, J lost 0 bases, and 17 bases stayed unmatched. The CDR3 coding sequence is TGTGCCAGCAGTGTAATTCCAATCGGTGCGGGGGTGCCGAACACCGGGGAGCTGTTTTTT. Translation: CASSVIPIGAGVPNTGELFF.

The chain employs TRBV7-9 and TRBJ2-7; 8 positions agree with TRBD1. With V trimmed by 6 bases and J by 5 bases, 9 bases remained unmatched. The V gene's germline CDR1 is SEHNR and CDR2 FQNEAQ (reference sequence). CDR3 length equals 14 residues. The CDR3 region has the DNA TGTGCCAGCAGGGAATCAGGGGGCACTGACGAGCAGTACTTC. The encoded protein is CASRESGGTDEQYF.

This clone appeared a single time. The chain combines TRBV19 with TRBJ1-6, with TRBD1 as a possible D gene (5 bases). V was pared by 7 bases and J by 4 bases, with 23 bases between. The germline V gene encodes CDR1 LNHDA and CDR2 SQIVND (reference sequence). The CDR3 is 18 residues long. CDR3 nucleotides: TGTGCCAGTAAGGAGGATGTCGGGGGGAGACAGTATAATTCACCCCTCCACTTT. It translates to CASKEDVGGRQYNSPLHF.

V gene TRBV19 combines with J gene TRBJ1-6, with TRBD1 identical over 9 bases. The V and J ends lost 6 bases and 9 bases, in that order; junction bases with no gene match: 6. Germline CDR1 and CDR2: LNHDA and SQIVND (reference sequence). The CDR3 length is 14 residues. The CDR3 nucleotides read TGTGCCAGTAGGCCGGGACAGGGAGTTTCACCCCTCCACTTT. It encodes CASRPGQGVSPLHF.

The CDR3 protein is CASSRRTGQLTYSNQPQHF. The DNA for the CDR3 is TGTGCCAGCAGTAGACGGACAGGACAGCTTACTTATAGCAATCAGCCCCAGCATTTT. This chain connects TRBV6-2 or TRBV6-3 to TRBJ1-5, with 7 bases aligning to TRBD1. The germline CDR1 and CDR2 sequences are MNHEY and SVGEGT. V lost 5 bases and J lost 0; bases outside the gene matches: 16. This CDR3 spans 19 amino acids.

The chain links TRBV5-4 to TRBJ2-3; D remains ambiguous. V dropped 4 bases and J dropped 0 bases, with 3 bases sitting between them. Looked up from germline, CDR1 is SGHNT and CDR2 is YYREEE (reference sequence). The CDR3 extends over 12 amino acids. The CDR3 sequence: CASSVSTDTQYF. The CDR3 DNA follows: TGTGCCAGCAGCGTGAGCACAGATACGCAGTATTTT. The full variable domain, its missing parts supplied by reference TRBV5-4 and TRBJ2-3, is ETGVTQSPTHLIKTRGQQVTLRCSSQSGHNTVSWYQQALGQGPQFIFQYYREEENGRGNFPPRFSGLQFPNYSSELNVNALELDDSALYLCASSVSTDTQYFGPGTRLTVL.

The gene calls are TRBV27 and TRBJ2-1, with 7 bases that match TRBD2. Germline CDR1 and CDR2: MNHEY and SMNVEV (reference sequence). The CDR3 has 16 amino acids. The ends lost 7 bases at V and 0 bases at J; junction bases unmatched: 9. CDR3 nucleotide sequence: TGTGCCAGCACCCTCGGGACTACGAGCTCCTACAATGAGCAGTTCTTC. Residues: CASTLGTTSSYNEQFF.

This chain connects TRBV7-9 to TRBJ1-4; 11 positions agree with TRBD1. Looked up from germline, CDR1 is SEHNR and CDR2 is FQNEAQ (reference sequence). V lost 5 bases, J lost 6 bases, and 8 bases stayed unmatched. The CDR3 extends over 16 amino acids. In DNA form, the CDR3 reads TGTGCCAGCAGCACGGACAGGGGGCGATGGTATGAAAAACTGTTTTTT. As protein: CASSTDRGRWYEKLFF.

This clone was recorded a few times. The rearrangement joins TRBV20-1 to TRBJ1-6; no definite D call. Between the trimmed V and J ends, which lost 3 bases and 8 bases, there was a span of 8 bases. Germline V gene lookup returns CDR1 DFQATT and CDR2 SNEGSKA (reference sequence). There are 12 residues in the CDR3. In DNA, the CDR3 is TGCAGTGCTAGTGAACAAGATTCACCCCTCCACTTT. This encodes CSASEQDSPLHF.

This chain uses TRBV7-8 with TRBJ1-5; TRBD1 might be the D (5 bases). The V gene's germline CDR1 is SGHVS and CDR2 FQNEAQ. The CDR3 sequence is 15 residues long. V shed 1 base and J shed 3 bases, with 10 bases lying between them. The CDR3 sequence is CASSLGQGINQPQHF. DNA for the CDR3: TGTGCCAGCAGCTTAGGTCAGGGAATCAATCAGCCCCAGCATTTT.

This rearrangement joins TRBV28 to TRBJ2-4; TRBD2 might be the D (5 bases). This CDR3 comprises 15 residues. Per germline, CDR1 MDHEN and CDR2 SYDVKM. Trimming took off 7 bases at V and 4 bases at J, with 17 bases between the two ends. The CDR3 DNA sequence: TGTGCCAGCACAGACCGGGGTGAAGGGAAAAACATTCAGTACTTC. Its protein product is CASTDRGEGKNIQYF.

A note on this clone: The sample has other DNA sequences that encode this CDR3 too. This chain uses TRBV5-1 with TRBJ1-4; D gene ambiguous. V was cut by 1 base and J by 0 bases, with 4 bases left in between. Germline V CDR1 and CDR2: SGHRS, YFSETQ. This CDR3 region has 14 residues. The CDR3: CASSLFATNEKLFF. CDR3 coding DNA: TGCGCCAGCAGCTTGTTTGCAACTAATGAAAAACTGTTTTTT.

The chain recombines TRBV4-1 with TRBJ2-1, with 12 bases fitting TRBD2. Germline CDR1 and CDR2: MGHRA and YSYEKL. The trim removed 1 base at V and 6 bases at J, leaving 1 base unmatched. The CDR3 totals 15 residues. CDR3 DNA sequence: TGCGCCAGCAGCCAAGGACTAGCGGGGGCCAATGAGCAGTTCTTC. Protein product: CASSQGLAGANEQFF.

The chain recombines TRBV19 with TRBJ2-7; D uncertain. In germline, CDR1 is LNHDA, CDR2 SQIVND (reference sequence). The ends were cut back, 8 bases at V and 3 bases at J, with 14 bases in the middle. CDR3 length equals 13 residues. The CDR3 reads CASSGRVGYEQYF. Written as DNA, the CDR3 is TGTGCCAGTTCTGGACGGGTGGGCTACGAGCAGTACTTC.